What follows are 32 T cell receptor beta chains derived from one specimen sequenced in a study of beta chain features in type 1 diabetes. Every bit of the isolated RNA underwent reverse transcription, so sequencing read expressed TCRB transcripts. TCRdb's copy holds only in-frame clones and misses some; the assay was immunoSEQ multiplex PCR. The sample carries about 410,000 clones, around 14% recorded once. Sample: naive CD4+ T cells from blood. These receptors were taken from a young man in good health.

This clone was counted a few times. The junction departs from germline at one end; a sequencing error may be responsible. The CDR3, as DNA: TGTTCCTGGAGTGTAGGGACGCTTAACTATGGCTACACCTTC. Its translation: CSWSVGTLNYGYTF. The chain uses TRBV30 and TRBJ1-2; D is possibly TRBD1 (5 bases). The CDR3 has 14 residues. The germline gives CDR1 GTSNPN, CDR2 SVGIG (reference sequence).

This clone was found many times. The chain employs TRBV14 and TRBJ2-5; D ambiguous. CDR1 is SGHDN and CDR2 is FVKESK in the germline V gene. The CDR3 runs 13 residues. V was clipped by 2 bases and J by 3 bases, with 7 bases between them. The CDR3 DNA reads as TGTGCCAGCAGCCAAATCGGCGAAGAGACCCAGTACTTC. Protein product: CASSQIGEETQYF.

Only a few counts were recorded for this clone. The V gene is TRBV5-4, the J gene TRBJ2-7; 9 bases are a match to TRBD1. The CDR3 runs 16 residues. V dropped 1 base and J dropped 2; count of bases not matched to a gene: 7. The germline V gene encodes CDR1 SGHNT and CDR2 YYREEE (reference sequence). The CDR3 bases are TGTGCCAGCAGCTTGTTAGGACAGGGGTCTCCCTACGAGCAGTACGTC. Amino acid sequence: CASSLLGQGSPYEQYV.

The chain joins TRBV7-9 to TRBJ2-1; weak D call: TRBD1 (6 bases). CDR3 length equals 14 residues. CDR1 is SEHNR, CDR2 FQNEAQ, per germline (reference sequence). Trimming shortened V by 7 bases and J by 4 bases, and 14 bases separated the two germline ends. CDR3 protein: CASTRDTGYNEQFF. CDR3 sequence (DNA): TGTGCCAGCACCCGGGACACGGGATACAATGAGCAGTTCTTC. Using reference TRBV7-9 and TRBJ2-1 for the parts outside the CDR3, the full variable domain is DTGVSQNPRHKITKRGQNVTFRCDPISEHNRLYWYRQTLGQGPEFLTYFQNEAQLEKSRLLSDRFSAERPKGSFSTLEIQRTEQGDSAMYLCASTRDTGYNEQFFGPGTRLTVL.

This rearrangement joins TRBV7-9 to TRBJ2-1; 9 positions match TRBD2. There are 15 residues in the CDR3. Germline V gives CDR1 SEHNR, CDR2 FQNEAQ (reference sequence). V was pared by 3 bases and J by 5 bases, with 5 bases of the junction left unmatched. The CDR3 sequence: CASSFASGTHNEQFF. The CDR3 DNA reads TGTGCCAGCAGCTTTGCTAGCGGGACCCACAATGAGCAGTTCTTC.

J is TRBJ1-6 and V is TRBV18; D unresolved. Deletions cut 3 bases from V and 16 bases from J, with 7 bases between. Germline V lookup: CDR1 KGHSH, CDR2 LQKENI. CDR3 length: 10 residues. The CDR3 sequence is CASSPEVLHF. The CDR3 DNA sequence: TGTGCCAGCTCACCGGAGGTTCTCCACTTT. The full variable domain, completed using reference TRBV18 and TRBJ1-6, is NAGVMQNPRHLVRRRGQEARLRCSPMKGHSHVYWYRQLPEEGLKFMVYLQKENIIDESGMPKERFSAEFPKEGPSILRIQQVVRGDSAAYFCASSPEVLHFGNGTRLTVT.

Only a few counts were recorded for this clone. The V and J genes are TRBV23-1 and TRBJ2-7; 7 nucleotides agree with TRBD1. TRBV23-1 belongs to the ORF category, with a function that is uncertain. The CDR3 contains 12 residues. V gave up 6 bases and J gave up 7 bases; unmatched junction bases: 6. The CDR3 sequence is CASRGGPGEQYV. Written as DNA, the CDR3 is TGCGCCAGCAGAGGGGGCCCTGGGGAGCAGTACGTC.

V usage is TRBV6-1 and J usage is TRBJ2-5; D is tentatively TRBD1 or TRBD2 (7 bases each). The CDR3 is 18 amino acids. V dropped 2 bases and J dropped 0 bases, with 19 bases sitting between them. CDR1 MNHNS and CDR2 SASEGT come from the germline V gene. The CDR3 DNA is TGTGCCAGCAGTGAATGGGGGAGGGGGCGACCGTACCAAGAGACCCAGTACTTC. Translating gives CASSEWGRGRPYQETQYF.

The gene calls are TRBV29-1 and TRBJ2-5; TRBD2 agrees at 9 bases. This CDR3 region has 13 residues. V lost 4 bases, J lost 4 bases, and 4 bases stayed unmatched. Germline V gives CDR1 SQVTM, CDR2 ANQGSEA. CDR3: CSVVSGRRETQYF. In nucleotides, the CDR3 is TGCAGCGTTGTTAGCGGGAGAAGAGAGACCCAGTACTTC.

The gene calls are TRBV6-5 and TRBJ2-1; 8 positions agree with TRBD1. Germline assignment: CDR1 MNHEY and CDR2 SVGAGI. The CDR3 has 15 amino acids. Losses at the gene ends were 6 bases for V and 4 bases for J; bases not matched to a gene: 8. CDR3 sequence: CASRLDRGPYNEQFF. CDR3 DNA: TGTGCCAGCAGGCTAGACAGGGGACCTTACAATGAGCAGTTCTTC.

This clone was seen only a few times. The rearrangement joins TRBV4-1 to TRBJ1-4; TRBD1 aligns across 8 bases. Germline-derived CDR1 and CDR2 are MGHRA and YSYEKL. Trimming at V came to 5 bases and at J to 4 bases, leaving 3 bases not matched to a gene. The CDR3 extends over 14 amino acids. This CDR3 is CASSFRGLNEKLFF. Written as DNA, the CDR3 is TGCGCCAGCAGCTTCAGGGGGCTTAATGAAAAACTGTTTTTT.

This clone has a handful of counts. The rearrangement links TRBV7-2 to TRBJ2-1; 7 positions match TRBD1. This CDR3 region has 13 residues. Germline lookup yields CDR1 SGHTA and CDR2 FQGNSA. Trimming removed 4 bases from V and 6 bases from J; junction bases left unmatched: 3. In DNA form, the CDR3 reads TGTGCCAGCAGCTATGGACAGGCCAATGAGCAGTTCTTC. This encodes CASSYGQANEQFF.

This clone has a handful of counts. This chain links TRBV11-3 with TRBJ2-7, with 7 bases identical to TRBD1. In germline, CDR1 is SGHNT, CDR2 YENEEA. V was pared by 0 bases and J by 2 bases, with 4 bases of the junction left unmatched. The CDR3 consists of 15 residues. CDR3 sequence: CASSLETGQPYEQYV. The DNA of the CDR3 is TGTGCCAGCAGCTTAGAAACGGGACAGCCCTACGAGCAGTACGTC.

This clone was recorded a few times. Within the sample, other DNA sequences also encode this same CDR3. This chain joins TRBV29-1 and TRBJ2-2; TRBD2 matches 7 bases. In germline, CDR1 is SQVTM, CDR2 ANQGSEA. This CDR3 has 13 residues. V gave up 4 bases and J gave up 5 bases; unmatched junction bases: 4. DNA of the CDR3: TGCAGCGTTGGTCTCGGGGGGACCGGGGAGCTGTTTTTT. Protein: CSVGLGGTGELFF.

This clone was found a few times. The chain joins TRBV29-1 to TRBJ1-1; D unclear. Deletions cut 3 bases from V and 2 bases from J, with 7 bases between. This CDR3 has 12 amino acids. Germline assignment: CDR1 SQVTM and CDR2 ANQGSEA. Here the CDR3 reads CSVEGANTEAFF. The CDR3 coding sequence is TGCAGCGTTGAGGGAGCCAACACTGAAGCTTTCTTT.

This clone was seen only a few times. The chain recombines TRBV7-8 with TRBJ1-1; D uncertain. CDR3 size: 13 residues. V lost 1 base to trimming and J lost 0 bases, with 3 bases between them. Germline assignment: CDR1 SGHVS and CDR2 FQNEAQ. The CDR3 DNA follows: TGTGCCAGCAGCTTAGGGATGAACACTGAAGCTTTCTTT. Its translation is CASSLGMNTEAFF.

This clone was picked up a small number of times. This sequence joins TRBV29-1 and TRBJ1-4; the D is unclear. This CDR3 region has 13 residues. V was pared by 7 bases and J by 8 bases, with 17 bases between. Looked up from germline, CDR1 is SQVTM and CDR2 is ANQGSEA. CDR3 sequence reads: CSARAWQGEKLFF. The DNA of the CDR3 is TGCAGCGCGCGAGCCTGGCAAGGGGAAAAACTGTTTTTT.

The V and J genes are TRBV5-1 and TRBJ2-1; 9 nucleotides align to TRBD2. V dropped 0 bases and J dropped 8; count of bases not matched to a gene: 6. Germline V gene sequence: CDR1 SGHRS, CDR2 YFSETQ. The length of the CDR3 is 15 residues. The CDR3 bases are TGCGCCAGCAGCTTGGCCGGGACTAGCTATGATGAGCAGTTCTTC. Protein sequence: CASSLAGTSYDEQFF. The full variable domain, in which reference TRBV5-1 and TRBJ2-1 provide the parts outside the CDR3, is KAGVTQTPRYLIKTRGQQVTLSCSPISGHRSVSWYQQTPGQGLQFLFEYFSETQRNKGNFPGRFSGRQFSNSRSEMNVSTLELGDSALYLCASSLAGTSYDEQFFGPGTRLTVL.

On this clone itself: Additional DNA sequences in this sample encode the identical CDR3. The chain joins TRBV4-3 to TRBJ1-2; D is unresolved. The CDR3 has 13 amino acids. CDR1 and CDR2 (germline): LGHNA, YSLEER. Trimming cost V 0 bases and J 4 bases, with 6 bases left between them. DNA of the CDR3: TGCGCCAGCAGCCAAGATCTAGGCTATGGCTACACCTTC. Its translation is CASSQDLGYGYTF.

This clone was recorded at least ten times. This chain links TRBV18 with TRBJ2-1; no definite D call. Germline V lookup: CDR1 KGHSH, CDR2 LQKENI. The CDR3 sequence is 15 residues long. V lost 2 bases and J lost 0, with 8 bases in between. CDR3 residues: CASSPMKSSYNEQFF. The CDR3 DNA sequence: TGTGCCAGCTCACCAATGAAGAGCTCCTACAATGAGCAGTTCTTC.

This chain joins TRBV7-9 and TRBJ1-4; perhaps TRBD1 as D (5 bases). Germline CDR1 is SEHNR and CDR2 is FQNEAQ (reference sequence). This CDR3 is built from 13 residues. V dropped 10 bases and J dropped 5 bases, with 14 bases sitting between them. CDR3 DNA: TGTGCCACACGTATATGGGGGAATGAAAAACTGTTTTTT. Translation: CATRIWGNEKLFF.

CDR3: CASSPLTSGLAKNIQYF. The CDR3 region has the DNA TGTGCCAGCTCACCACTGACTAGCGGCTTAGCCAAAAACATTCAGTACTTC. The gene calls are TRBV18 and TRBJ2-4; TRBD2 aligns across 9 bases. CDR3 length equals 17 residues. CDR1 is KGHSH, CDR2 LQKENI, per germline. The V and J ends lost 1 base and 0 bases, in that order; junction bases with no gene match: 4.

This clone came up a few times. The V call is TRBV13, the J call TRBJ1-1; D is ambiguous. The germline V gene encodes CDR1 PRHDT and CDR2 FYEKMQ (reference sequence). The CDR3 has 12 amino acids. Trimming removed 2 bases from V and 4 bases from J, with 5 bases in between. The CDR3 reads CASSLQATEAFF. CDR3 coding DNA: TGTGCCAGCAGCTTACAAGCCACTGAAGCTTTCTTT.

The CDR3 is CASSTTGGLVNEQFF. Written as DNA, the CDR3 is TGTGCCAGCAGTACGACCGGGGGACTAGTGAATGAGCAGTTCTTC. This rearrangement joins TRBV6-5 to TRBJ2-1; 8 bases agree with TRBD2. Unmatched junction bases numbered 10, after V lost 5 bases and J lost 7 bases. Germline assignment: CDR1 MNHEY and CDR2 SVGAGI. The CDR3 runs to 15 residues.

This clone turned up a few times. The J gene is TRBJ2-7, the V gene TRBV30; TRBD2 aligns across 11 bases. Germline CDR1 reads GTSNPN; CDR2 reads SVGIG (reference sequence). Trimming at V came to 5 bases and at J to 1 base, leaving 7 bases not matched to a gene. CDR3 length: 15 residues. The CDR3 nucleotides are TGTGCCTGGGCTACCGGGACTAGCGGTTCCTACGAGCAGTACGTC. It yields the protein CAWATGTSGSYEQYV.

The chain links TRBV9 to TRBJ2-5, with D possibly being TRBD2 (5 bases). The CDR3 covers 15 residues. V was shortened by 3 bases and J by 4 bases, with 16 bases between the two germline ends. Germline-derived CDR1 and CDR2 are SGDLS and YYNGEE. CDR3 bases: TGTGCCAGCAGCGCCGCCCCAACTAGGAGAGAGACCCAGTACTTC. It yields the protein CASSAAPTRRETQYF.

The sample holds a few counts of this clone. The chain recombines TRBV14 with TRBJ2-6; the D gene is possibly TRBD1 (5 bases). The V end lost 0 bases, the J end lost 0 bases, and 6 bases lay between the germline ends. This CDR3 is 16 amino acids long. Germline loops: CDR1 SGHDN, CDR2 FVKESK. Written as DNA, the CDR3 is TGTGCCAGCAGCCAAGAAAGGGGCTCTGGGGCCAACGTCCTGACTTTC. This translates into CASSQERGSGANVLTF.

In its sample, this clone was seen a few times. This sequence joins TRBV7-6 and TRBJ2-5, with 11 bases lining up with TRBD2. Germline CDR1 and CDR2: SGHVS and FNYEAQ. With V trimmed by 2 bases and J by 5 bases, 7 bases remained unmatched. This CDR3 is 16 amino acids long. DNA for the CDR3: TGTGCCAGCAGCTTAAGCACTAGCGGGAGAGTGGAGACCCAGTACTTC. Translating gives CASSLSTSGRVETQYF.

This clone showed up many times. CDR3 loop: CASSATSYEQYF. For the CDR3, the DNA is TGTGCCAGCAGCGCAACGTCCTACGAGCAGTACTTC. The chain recombines TRBV7-2 with TRBJ2-7; D gene unclear. The V and J ends lost 5 bases and 1 base respectively, with 6 bases between them. The CDR3 length is 12 residues. Germline loops: CDR1 SGHTA, CDR2 FQGNSA.

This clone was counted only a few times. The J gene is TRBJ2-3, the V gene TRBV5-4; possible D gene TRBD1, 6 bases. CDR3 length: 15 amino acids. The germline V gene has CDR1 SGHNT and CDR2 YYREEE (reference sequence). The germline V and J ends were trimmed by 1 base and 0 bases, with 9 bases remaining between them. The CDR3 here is CASSLLGASTDTQYF. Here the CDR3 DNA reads TGTGCCAGCAGCTTGTTGGGGGCGAGCACAGATACGCAGTATTTT.

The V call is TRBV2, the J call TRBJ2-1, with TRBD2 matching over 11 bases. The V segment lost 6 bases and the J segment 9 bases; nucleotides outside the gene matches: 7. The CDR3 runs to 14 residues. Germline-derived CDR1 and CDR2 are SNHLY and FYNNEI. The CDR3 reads CASRGTSGDREQFF. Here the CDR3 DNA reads TGTGCCAGCAGGGGGACTAGCGGCGATCGTGAGCAGTTCTTC.

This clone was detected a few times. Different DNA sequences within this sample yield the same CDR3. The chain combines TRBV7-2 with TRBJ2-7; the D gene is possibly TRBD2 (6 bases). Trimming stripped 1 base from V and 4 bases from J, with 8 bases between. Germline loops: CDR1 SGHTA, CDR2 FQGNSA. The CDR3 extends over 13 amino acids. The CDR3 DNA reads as TGTGCCAGCAGCTTAGGGCGGGGATACGAGCAGTACTTC. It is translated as CASSLGRGYEQYF.